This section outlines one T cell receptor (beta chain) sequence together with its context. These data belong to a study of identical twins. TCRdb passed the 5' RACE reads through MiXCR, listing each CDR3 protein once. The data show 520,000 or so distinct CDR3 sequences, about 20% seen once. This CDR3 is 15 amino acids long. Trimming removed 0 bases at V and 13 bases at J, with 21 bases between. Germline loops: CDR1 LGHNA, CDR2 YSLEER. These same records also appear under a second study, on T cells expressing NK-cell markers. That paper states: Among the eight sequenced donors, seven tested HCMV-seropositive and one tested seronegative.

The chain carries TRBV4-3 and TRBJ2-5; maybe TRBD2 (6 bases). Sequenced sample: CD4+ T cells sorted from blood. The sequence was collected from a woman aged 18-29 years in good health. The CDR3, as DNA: TGCGCCAGCAGCCAAGATTGGCGGGCCGGGGGAAAAAGGTACTTC. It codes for CASSQDWRAGGKRYF.